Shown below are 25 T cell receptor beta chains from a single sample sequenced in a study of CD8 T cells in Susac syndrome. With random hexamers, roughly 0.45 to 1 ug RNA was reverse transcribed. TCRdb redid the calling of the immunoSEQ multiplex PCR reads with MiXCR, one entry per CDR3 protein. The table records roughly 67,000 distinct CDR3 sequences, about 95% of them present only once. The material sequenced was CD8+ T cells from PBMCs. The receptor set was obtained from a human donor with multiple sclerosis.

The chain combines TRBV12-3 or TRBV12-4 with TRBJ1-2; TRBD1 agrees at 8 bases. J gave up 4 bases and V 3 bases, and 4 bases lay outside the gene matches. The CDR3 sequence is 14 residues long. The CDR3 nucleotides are TGTGCCAGCAGTTTTATGGGACAGGTCTATGGCTACACCTTC. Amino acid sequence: CASSFMGQVYGYTF.

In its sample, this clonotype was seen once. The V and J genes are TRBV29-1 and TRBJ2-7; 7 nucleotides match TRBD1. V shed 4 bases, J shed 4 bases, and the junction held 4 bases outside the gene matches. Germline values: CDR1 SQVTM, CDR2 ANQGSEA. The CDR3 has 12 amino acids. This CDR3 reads CSVVTGDYEQYF. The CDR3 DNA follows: TGCAGCGTTGTTACAGGGGATTACGAGCAGTACTTC.

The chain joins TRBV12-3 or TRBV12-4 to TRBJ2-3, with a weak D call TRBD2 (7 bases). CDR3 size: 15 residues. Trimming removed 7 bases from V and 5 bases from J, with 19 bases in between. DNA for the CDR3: TGTGCCAGCACCCAAAGGAGGGGGGGGCAAGATACGCAGTATTTT. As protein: CASTQRRGGQDTQYF.

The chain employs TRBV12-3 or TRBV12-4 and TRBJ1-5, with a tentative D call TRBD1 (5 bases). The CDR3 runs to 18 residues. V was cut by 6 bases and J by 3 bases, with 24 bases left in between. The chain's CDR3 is CASSPPPRAGKANQPQHF. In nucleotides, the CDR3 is TGTGCCAGCAGCCCTCCCCCTCGGGCAGGGAAAGCCAATCAGCCCCAGCATTTT.

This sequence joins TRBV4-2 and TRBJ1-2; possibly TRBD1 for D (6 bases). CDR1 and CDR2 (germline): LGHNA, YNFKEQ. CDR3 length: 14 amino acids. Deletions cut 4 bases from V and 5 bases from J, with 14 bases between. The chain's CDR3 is CASSPEGGEYGYTF. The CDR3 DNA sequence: TGTGCCAGCAGCCCCGAAGGGGGGGAGTATGGCTACACCTTC.

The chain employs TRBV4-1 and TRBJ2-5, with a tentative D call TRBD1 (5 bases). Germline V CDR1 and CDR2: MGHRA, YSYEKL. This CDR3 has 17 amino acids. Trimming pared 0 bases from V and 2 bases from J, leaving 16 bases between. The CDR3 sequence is CASSQERGHSNQETQYF. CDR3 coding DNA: TGCGCCAGCAGCCAAGAAAGGGGCCACTCAAATCAAGAGACCCAGTACTTC.

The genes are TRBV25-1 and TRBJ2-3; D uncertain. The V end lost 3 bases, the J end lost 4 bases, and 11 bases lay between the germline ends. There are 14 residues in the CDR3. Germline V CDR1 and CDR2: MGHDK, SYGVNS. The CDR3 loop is CASSDFGAADTQYF. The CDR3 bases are TGTGCCAGCAGTGATTTCGGTGCGGCAGATACGCAGTATTTT.

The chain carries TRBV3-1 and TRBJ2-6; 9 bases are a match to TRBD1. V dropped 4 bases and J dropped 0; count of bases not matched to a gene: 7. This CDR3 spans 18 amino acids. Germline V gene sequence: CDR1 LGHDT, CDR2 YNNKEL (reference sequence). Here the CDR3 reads CASSPWTGDSSGANVLTF. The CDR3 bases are TGTGCCAGCAGCCCATGGACAGGGGATAGCTCTGGGGCCAACGTCCTGACTTTC.

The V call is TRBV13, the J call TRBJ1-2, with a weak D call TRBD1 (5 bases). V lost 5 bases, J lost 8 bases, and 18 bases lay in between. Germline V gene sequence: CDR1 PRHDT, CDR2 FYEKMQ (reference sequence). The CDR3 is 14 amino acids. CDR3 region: CASSPSLRDWGYTF. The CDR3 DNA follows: TGTGCCAGCAGCCCCTCTCTCAGGGACTGGGGCTACACCTTC. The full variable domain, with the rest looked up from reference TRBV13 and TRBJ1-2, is AAGVIQSPRHLIKEKRETATLKCYPIPRHDTVYWYQQGPGQDPQFLISFYEKMQSDKGSIPDRFSAQQFSDYHSELNMSSLELGDSALYFCASSPSLRDWGYTFGSGTRLTVV.

CDR3 protein: CSVEASWLAGAAQFF. CDR3 in DNA: TGCAGCGTTGAAGCCTCGTGGCTAGCGGGAGCTGCGCAGTTCTTC. The chain combines TRBV29-1 with TRBJ2-1, with 10 bases that match TRBD2. The CDR3 is made up of 15 amino acids. Losses at the gene ends were 1 base for V and 12 bases for J; bases not matched to a gene: 12. The germline V gene encodes CDR1 SQVTM and CDR2 ANQGSEA.

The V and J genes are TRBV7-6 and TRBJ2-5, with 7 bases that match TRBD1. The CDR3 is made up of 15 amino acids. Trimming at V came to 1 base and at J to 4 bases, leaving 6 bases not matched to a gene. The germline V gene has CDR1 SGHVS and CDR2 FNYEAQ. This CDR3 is CASSLGGGGLETQYF. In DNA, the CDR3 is TGTGCCAGCAGCTTAGGAGGGGGCGGTTTAGAGACCCAGTACTTC.

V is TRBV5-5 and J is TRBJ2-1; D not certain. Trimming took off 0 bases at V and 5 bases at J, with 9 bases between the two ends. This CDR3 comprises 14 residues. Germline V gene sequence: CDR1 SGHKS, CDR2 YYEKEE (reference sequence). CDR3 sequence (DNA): TGTGCCAGCAGCTTGGCAGGCCGAAACAATGAGCAGTTCTTC. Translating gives CASSLAGRNNEQFF.

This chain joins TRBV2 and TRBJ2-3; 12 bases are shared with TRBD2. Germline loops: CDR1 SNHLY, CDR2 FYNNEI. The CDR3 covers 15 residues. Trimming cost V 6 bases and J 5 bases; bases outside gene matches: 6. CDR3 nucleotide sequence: TGTGCCAGCAGGGGGACTAGCGGGTACCTAGATACGCAGTATTTT. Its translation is CASRGTSGYLDTQYF.

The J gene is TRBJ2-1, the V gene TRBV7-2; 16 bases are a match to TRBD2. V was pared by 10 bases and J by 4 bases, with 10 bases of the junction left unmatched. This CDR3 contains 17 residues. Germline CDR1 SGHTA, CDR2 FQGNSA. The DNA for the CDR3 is TGTGCCACCGACGGGACTAGCGGGGGGGCAGGATACAATGAGCAGTTCTTC. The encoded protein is CATDGTSGGAGYNEQFF.

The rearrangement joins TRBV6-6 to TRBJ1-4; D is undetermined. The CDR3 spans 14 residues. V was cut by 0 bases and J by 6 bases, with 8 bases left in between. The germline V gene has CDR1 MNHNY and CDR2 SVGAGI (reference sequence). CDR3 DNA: TGTGCCAGCAGTTACTCTGGAGGGTATGAAAAACTGTTTTTT. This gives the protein CASSYSGGYEKLFF.

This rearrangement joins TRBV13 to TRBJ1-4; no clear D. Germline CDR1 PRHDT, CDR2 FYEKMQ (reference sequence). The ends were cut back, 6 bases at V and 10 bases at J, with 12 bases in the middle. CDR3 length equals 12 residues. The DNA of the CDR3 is TGTGCCAGCAGTCTTCAGTCGGGAAAACTGTTTTTT. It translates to CASSLQSGKLFF.

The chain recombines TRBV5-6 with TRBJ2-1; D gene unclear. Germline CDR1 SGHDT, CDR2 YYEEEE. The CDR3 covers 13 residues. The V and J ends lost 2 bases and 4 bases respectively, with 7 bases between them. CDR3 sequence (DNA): TGTGCCAGCAGCTTAGGAGCATACAATGAGCAGTTCTTC. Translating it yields CASSLGAYNEQFF. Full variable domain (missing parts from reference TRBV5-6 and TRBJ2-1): DAGVTQSPTHLIKTRGQQVTLRCSPKSGHDTVSWYQQALGQGPQFIFQYYEEEERQRGNFPDRFSGHQFPNYSSELNVNALLLGDSALYLCASSLGAYNEQFFGPGTRLTVL.

The CDR3 is CSVEVGSGNTIYF. The CDR3 DNA reads as TGCAGCGTTGAAGTTGGAAGTGGAAACACCATATATTTT. The V and J genes are TRBV29-1 and TRBJ1-3; D not resolved. V lost 1 base to trimming and J lost 3 bases, with 7 bases between them. The CDR3 spans 13 residues. Germline loops: CDR1 SQVTM, CDR2 ANQGSEA.

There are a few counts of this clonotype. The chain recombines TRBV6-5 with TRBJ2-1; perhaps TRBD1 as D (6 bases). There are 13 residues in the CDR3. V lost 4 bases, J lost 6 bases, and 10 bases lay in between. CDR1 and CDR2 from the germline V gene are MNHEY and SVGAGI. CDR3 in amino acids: CASSSQGINEQFF. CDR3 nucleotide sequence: TGTGCCAGCAGTTCCCAGGGGATCAATGAGCAGTTCTTC.

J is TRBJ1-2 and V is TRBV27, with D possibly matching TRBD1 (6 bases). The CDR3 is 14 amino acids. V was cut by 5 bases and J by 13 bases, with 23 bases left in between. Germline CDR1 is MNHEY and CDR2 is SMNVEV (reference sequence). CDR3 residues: CASSAITGQRGITF. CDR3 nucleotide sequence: TGTGCCAGCAGTGCGATAACGGGACAACGGGGGATCACCTTC.

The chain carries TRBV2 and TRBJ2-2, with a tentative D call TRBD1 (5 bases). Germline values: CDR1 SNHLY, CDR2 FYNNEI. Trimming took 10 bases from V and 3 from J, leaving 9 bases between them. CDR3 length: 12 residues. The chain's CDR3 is CATQGDTGELFF. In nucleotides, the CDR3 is TGTGCCACGCAAGGGGACACCGGGGAGCTGTTTTTT.

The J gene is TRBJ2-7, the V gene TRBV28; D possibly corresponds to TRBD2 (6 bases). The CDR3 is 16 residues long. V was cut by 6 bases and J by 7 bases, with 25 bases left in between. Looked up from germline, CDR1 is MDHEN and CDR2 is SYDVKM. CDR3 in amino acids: CASRSVGSRGPIEQYF. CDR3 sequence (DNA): TGTGCCAGCAGGTCAGTTGGGTCGCGGGGCCCCATTGAGCAGTACTTC.

This CDR3 reads CASSITGAAPDYGYTF. In DNA form, the CDR3 reads TGTGCCAGCAGCATCACAGGGGCAGCACCTGACTATGGCTACACCTTC. The V gene is TRBV7-9, the J gene TRBJ1-2; 7 bases line up with TRBD1. From germline, CDR1 is SEHNR and CDR2 FQNEAQ (reference sequence). There are 16 residues in the CDR3. J was trimmed by 3 bases and V by 5 bases; bases with no gene match: 12.

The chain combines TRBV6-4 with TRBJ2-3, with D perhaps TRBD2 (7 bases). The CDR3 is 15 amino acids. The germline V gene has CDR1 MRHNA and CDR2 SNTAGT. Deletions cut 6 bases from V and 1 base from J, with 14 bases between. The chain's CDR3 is CASSLKGGGTDTQYF. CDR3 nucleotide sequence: TGTGCCAGCAGCCTTAAAGGGGGGGGCACAGATACGCAGTATTTT.

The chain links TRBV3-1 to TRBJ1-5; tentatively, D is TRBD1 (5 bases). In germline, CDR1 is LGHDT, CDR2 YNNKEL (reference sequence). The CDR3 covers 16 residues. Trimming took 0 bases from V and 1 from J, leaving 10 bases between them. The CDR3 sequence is CASSQEGRESNQPQHF. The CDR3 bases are TGTGCCAGCAGCCAAGAAGGCAGGGAGAGCAATCAGCCCCAGCATTTT.